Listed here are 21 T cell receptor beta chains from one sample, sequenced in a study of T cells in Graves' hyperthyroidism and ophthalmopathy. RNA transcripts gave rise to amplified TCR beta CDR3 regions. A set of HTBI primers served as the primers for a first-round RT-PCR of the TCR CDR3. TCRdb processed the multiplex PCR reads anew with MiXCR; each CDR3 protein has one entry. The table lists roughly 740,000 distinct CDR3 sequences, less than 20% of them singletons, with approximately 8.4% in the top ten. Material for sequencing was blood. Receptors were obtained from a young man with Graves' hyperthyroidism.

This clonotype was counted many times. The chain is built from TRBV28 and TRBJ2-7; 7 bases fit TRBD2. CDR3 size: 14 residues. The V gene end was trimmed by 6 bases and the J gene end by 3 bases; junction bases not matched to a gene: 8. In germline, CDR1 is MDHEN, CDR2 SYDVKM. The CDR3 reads CASSTRDYVYEQYF. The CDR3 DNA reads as TGTGCCAGCAGCACCCGGGACTACGTCTACGAGCAGTACTTC.

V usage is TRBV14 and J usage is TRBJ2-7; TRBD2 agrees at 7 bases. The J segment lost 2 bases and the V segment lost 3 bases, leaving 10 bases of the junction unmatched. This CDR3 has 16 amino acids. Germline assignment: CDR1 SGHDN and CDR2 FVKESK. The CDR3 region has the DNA TGTGCCAGCAGCCAGCCTGGGGTCGCGGGAGCCTACGAGCAGTACTTC. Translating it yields CASSQPGVAGAYEQYF.

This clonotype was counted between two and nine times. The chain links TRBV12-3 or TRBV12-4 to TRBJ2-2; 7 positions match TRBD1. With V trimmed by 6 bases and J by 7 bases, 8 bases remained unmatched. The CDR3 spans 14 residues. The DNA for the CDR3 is TGTGCCAGCAGCCCGACAGGGTCTGGCGGGGAGCTGTTTTTT. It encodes CASSPTGSGGELFF.

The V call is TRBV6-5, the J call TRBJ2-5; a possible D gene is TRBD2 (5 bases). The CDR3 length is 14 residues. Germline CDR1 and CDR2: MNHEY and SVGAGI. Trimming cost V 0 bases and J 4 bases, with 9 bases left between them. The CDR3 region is CASSYSSSRETQYF. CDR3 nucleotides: TGTGCCAGCAGTTACTCGTCTAGCCGAGAGACCCAGTACTTC.

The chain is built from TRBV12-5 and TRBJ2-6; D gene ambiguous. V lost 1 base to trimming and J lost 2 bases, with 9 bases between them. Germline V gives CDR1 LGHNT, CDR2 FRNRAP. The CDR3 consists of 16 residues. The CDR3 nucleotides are TGTGCTAGTGGTTTGGCAGGCCCTGCTGGGGCCAACGTCCTGACTTTC. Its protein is CASGLAGPAGANVLTF. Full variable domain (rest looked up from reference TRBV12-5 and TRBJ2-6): DARVTQTPRHKVTEMGQEVTMRCQPILGHNTVFWYRQTMMQGLELLAYFRNRAPLDDSGMPKDRFSAEMPDATLATLKIQPSEPRDSAVYFCASGLAGPAGANVLTFGAGSRLTVL.

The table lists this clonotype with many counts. The CDR3 bases are TGTGCCAGCAGTTTGATGGGACTAGCTACCTACGAGCAGTACTTC. This encodes CASSLMGLATYEQYF. The rearrangement links TRBV28 to TRBJ2-7; 9 bases map to TRBD2. J was trimmed by 2 bases and V by 3 bases; bases with no gene match: 5. The CDR3 consists of 15 residues. Germline-derived CDR1 and CDR2 are MDHEN and SYDVKM.

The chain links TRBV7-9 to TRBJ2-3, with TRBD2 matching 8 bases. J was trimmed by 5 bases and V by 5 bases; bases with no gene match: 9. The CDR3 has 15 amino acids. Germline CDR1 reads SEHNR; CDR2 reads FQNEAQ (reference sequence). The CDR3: CASSHQREMKDTQYF. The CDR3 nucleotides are TGTGCCAGCAGCCATCAGCGGGAGATGAAAGATACGCAGTATTTT.

CDR3 region: CSVEIGGAAFF. Written as DNA, the CDR3 is TGCAGCGTTGAGATAGGGGGGGCAGCTTTCTTT. The chain joins TRBV29-1 to TRBJ1-1; D may be TRBD1 (6 bases). CDR1 SQVTM and CDR2 ANQGSEA come from the germline V gene. The germline V and J ends were trimmed by 3 bases and 10 bases, with 12 bases remaining between them. The CDR3 runs to 11 residues.

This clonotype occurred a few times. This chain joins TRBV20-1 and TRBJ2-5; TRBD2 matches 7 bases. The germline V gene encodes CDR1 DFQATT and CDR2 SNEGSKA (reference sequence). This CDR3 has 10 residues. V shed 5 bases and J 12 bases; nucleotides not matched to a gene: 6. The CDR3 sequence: CSAQGLSEYF. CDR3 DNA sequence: TGCAGTGCTCAGGGACTATCTGAGTACTTC.

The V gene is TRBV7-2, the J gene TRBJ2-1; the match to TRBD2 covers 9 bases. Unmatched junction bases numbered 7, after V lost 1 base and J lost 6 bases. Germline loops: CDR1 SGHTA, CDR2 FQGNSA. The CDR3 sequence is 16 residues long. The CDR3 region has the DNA TGTGCCAGCAGCTTAGAGCTAGCGGGGAAGTCCAATGAGCAGTTCTTC. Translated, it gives CASSLELAGKSNEQFF.

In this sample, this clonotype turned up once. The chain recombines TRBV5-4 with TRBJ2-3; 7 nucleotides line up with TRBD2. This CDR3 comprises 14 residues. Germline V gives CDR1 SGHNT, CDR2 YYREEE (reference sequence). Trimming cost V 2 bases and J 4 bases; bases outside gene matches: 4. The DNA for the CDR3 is TGTGCCAGCAGCTTACAGACTAGCCCAGATACGCAGTATTTT. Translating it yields CASSLQTSPDTQYF.

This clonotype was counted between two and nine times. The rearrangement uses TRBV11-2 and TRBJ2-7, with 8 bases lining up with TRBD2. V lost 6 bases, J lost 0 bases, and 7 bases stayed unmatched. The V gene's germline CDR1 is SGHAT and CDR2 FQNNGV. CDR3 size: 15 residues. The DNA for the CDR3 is TGTGCCAGCAGTCCTAGCGGGCTATTCTCCTACGAGCAGTACTTC. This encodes CASSPSGLFSYEQYF.

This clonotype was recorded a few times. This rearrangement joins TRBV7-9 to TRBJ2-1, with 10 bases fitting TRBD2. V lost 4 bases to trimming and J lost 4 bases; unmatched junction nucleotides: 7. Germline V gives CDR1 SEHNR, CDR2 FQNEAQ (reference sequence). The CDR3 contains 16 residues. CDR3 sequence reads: CASSSPGAGGYNEQFF. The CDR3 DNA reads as TGTGCCAGCAGCTCCCCAGGAGCGGGAGGGTACAATGAGCAGTTCTTC.

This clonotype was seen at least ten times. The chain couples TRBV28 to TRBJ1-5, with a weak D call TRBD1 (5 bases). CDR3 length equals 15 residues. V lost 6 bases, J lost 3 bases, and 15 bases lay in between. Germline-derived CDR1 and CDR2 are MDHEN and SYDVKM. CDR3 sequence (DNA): TGTGCCAGCAGCCTTCGGGGCAGCCCCAATCAGCCCCAGCATTTT. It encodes CASSLRGSPNQPQHF. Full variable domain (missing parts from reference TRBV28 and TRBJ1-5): DVKVTQSSRYLVKRTGEKVFLECVQDMDHENMFWYRQDPGLGLRLIYFSYDVKMKEKGDIPEGYSVSREKKERFSLILESASTNQTSMYLCASSLRGSPNQPQHFGDGTRLSIL.

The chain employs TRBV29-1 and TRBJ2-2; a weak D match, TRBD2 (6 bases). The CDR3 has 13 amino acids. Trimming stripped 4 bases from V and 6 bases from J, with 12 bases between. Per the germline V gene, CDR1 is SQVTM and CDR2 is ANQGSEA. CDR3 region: CSVVGGVAGELFF. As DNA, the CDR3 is TGCAGCGTTGTGGGGGGAGTCGCCGGGGAGCTGTTTTTT.

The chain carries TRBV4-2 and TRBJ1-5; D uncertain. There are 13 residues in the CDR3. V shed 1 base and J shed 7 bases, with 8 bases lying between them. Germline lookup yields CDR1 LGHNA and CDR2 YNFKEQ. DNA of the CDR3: TGTGCCAGCAGCCAAGGTTGGGTCCAGCCCCAGCATTTT. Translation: CASSQGWVQPQHF.

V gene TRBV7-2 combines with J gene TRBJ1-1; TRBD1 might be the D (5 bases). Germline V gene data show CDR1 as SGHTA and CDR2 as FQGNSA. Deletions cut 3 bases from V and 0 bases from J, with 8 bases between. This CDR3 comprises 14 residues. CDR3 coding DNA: TGTGCCAGCAGCTTTAGACAGCTGAACACTGAAGCTTTCTTT. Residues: CASSFRQLNTEAFF.

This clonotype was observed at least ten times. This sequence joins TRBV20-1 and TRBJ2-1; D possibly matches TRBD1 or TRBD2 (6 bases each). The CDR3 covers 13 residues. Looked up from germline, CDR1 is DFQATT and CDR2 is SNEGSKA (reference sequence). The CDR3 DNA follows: TGCAGCGCCGGGGGCAGCTCCTACAATGAGCAGTTCTTC. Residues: CSAGGSSYNEQFF.

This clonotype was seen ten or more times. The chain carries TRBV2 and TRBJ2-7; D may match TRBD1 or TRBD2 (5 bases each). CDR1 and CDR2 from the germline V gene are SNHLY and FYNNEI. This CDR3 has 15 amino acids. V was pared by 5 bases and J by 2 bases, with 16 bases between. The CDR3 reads CASSRPGTATYEQYF. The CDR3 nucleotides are TGTGCCAGCAGTCGCCCCGGGACCGCAACCTACGAGCAGTACTTC.

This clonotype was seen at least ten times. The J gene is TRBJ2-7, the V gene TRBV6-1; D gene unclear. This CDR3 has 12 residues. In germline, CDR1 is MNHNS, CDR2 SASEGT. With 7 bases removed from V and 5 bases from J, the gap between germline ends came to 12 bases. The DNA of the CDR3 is TGTGCCAGCATCAGGAGACCCGACGAGCAGTACTTC. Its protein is CASIRRPDEQYF.

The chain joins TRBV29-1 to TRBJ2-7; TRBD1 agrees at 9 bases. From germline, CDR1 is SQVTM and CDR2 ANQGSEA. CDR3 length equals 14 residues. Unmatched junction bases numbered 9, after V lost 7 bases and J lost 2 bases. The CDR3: CSAVGGTGTYEQYF. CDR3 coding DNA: TGCAGCGCGGTGGGGGGGACAGGGACCTACGAGCAGTACTTC.